The rows below give T cell receptor beta chains drawn from one sample of a study of cytomegalovirus exposure and HLA in healthy donors. The assay was immunoSEQ multiplex PCR, and TCRdb's table has in-frame clones only and misses some. The sample contains about 190,000 clones, approximately 88% of which appear only once. The sample taken for sequencing was PBMCs. The source is a boy between 10 and 17 years old in good health and CMV-seronegative. CDR3s include the opening cysteine and the closing phenylalanine or tryptophan. The D gene is left open where the match is weak. Part of the rows lack a size; the others show once, few, many or a class for expanded clones.

j_call clone_size d_call v_call cdr3_nt cdr3_aa
TRBJ2-2 NA NA TRBV7-9 TGTGCCAGCAGCTTCCGACTCGGCGAGGACACCGGGGAGCTGTTTTTT CASSFRLGEDTGELFF
TRBJ1-1 NA NA TRBV10-3 TGTGCCATCAGTGAGTCGGGAGAGGGTGGTGAAGCTTTCTTT CAISESGEGGEAFF
TRBJ1-1 NA NA TRBV27 TGTGCCAGCAGTTTATCGGGGCCCCGGGTAGGGACTGAAGCTTTCTTT CASSLSGPRVGTEAFF
TRBJ2-1 NA TRBD2 TRBV27 TGTGCCAGCAGTACGCGGGGGGGCTTTGATGAGCAGTTCTTC CASSTRGGFDEQFF
TRBJ2-3 NA NA TRBV5-1 TGCGCCAGCAGGGGGGACACCTATCCTAGCACAGATACGCAGTATTTT CASRGDTYPSTDTQYF
TRBJ2-1 NA TRBD2 TRBV5-1 TGCGCCAGCAGCTCGGGACTAGCGGACAATTACTCCTACAATGAGCAGTTCTTC CASSSGLADNYSYNEQFF
TRBJ2-3 NA NA TRBV27 TGTGCCAGCAGTTCCCTCGGGGTAGGGCCAGATACGCAGTATTTT CASSSLGVGPDTQYF
TRBJ2-2 few TRBD1 TRBV28 TGTGCCAGCACGGGACAGGGGGCTCTTAACACCGGGGAGCTGTTTTTT CASTGQGALNTGELFF
TRBJ1-2 NA TRBD1 TRBV28 TGTGCCAGCAGTTTACTTCAGGCAGGGGGCCATGGCTACACCTTC CASSLLQAGGHGYTF
TRBJ1-2 NA TRBD1 TRBV7-7 TGTGCTAGCAGCTTCCAACATGGGTTGGACAGGGTCGGCCATTTGAGCTACACCTTC CASSFQHGLDRVGHLSYTF
TRBJ2-5 NA NA TRBV11-2 TGTGCCAGCAGCTTTAAAAGGACAGATGAAGAGACCCAGTACTTC CASSFKRTDEETQYF
TRBJ1-1 once NA TRBV21-1 TGTGCCAGCAGCATCGCCCTACTGAACACTGAAGCTTTCTTT CASSIALLNTEAFF
TRBJ2-3 NA NA TRBV7-7 TGTGCTAGCAGCCAACGGGAGACAGATACGCAGTATTTT CASSQRETDTQYF
TRBJ2-3 NA NA TRBV7-2 TGTGCCAGCAGCCCTCCGTCTGCAGATACGCAGTATTTT CASSPPSADTQYF
TRBJ1-5 once TRBD1 TRBV10-3 TGTGCCACCCGGGACAGGGGGAATCAGCCCCAGCATTTT CATRDRGNQPQHF
TRBJ1-2 NA NA TRBV27 TGTGCCAGCAGCCAGGGTATGAGTGGCTACACCTTC CASSQGMSGYTF
TRBJ2-7 NA TRBD2 TRBV2 TGTGCCAGCAGTGGAGCGGGAGGATCCTACGAGCAGTACTTC CASSGAGGSYEQYF
TRBJ2-4 NA NA TRBV27 TGTGCCAGCAGTCTCCGCGGCATTCAGTACTTC CASSLRGIQYF
TRBJ1-1 NA NA TRBV7-9 TGTGCCAGCAGCCTGGGACATCAAGCTTTCTTT CASSLGHQAFF
TRBJ2-1 few TRBD1 TRBV9 TGTGCCAGCAGCGAGACGACAGGGGTGGATTACAATGAGCAGTTCTTC CASSETTGVDYNEQFF
TRBJ2-1 NA TRBD2 TRBV10-3 TGTGCCATCAGTGAGCCTGGGACGGGACTAGCGGGGGGTAATGAGCAGTTCTTC CAISEPGTGLAGGNEQFF
TRBJ2-3 NA TRBD2 TRBV7-8 TGTGCCAGCAGCTTAGCGAGAGCGGGGGGGCTTGCGGATACGCAGTATTTT CASSLARAGGLADTQYF
TRBJ1-4 NA TRBD1 TRBV11-2 TGTGCCAGCAGCCCCGGGACAGGGAGGGAAAAACTGTTTTTT CASSPGTGREKLFF
TRBJ1-1 NA TRBD1 TRBV18 TGTGCCAGCTCTCGGACAGGGGAGATCAGGGTCGGCACTGAAGCTTTCTTT CASSRTGEIRVGTEAFF
TRBJ2-3 NA TRBD2 TRBV5-4 TGTGCCAGCAGCTCCCGACTAGCGGGGGGGCTCGGCACAGATACGCAGTATTTT CASSSRLAGGLGTDTQYF
TRBJ1-2 NA TRBD1 TRBV25-1 TGTGCCAGCAGTGCCCGGACAGGGCCTAACTATGGCTACACCTTC CASSARTGPNYGYTF
TRBJ2-6 NA NA TRBV21-1 TGTGCCAGCAGTCTAGCGGGGGCTGGCTGGACTGGGGCCAACGTCCTGACTTTC CASSLAGAGWTGANVLTF
TRBJ1-5 NA NA TRBV10-3 TGTGCCAGTGACGGGGGTACGAATCAGCCCCAGCATTTT CASDGGTNQPQHF
TRBJ2-7 NA NA TRBV7-2 TGTGCCAGCAGCTTCCCGCGGTCCCCCCGCATCTTC CASSFPRSPRIF